This T cell receptor beta chain emerged from a study of blood T cell repertoires in COVID-19 (dated by TCRdb to between 2020 and 2021). About the study as a whole: Samples covering the acute and convalescent phases of COVID-19 were provided by collaborators in the United States, Italy and Spain. Deeply sampled blood TCRbeta repertoires from subjects exposed to, actively infected with, or recovered from COVID-19 were included in the dataset. The prospective study material was composed of cDNA or gDNA derived from T cells, B-cell-depleted T cells, or PBMCs. Where available, HLA class I and class II types were obtained from metadata supplied by the sample provider rather than from assay-based typing. Samples were obtained from the ongoing ImmuneRACE study (first 160 participants) and from over a thousand subjects provided by 6 global collaborators. The repertoires were made available in a free public database intended to serve as a resource for research on the immune response to SARS-CoV-2. Nearly every sample came with metadata listing a de-identified subject ID, COVID-19 status, age in years and sex. General study outcomes and caveats: The amount of clinical and demographic metadata varied by source and participant and was provided uncurated.

TCRbeta CDR3 regions were amplified from genomic DNA using the immunoSEQ Assay, a bias-controlled multiplex PCR. The paper's data handling went like this. Within the assay, amplification of reference gene primers was used to estimate how many nucleated cells each sample contained. To quantify the absolute abundance of each unique TCRbeta CDR3 rearrangement, sequence reads were collapsed and filtered. For each sample, productive Simpson clonality was calculated as the square root of Simpson's diversity index across productive rearrangements. In its TCRdb copy, this immuneACCESS table keeps in-frame sequences only and misses some clones. Where compared with another copy, unresolved V genes explain less than half of these, and the others have no known cause. V, J and clone size were drawn from that table, and D and trimming were deduced from the DNA. This sample holds 250,000 or so clones; roughly 89% were observed only once. 0.94% of the sample is in the top ten clones.

A second Seattle source provided samples from volunteer blood donors who had recovered from COVID-19. Each collaborating institution followed its own protocols to collect whole blood in K2EDTA tubes. For TCRbeta analysis, collaborator samples were shipped as frozen whole blood, as isolated PBMCs, or as DNA extracted from either sample type. Details on this clone: Its recognized antigen is unknown. One base away there is no much larger clone; base qualities are not given.

Clipping removes 0 bases from V and 3 bases from J, with 2 as the unmatched junction base count. CDR1 and CDR2 are read off the germline V gene as WSHSY and SAAADI. The CDR3 runs 15 amino acids, cysteine and phenylalanine included. Only CDR3 DNA is held: 45 bases, read in frame from base 1. This TCR came from a woman between 35 and 50 years old who had recovered from COVID-19. In this chain, TRBV10-2 is recombined with TRBJ2-3; TRBD2 matches 8 bases in the middle. The specimen was peripheral blood. The bases are TGCGCCAGCAGTGAGTCCGCTAGCGGGACAGATACGCAGTATTTT. Its product reads: CASSESASGTDTQYF.